This T cell receptor (beta chain) was found in a study of a mutant IDH1 vaccine in newly diagnosed glioma. Study as a whole: First vaccine doses came 4-6 weeks after radiotherapy alone, or with temozolomide cycles. Of treated patients, around 62% were men and roughly 40% women, averaging roughly 40 years.

In the case of this clone: Its antigen is unidentified.

Time point reported: week 35, safety follow-up. In every dose of vaccine, 300 ug of mutant IDH1 20-mer peptide was given alongside topical imiquimod. Data came from immunoSEQ multiplex PCR; TCRdb stores just in-frame clones and leaves some out. The sample carries 45,000 to 55,000 clones, about 79% recorded once. Findings and limits, study-wide: Variations in leading peripheral T cell clonotypes appeared to have no connection with pseudoprogression.

This TCR derives from a man between 40 and 49 years old with glioma. The sequencing here drew on PBMCs, taken from a glioma patient whose treatment included an IDH1 peptide vaccine.

The CDR3, as DNA: TGTGCCAGCAGCTTATTTGAACTTAACTATGGCTACACCTTC. Encoded protein: CASSLFELNYGYTF. The chain employs TRBV5-6 and TRBJ1-2; D call uncertain. This CDR3 spans 14 amino acids. The V end lost 2 bases, the J end lost 1 base, and 9 bases lay between the germline ends. Germline loops: CDR1 SGHDT, CDR2 YYEEEE.